This record concerns one T cell receptor (beta chain) sequence. This specimen comes from a study of lymphopenia after photon versus proton radiotherapy. Assay used: immunoSEQ multiplex PCR; TCRdb lists only in-frame clones, some missing. The sample shows tens of thousands of clones, about 90% of them seen only once. Trimming pared 6 bases from V and 2 bases from J, leaving 8 bases between. CDR3 length: 12 residues. Germline CDR1 LNHDA, CDR2 SQIVND (reference sequence). This receptor was obtained from a man aged 80 or over with esophageal cancer. The genes are TRBV19 and TRBJ2-7, with no clear D. The source was peripheral blood, collected from a patient treated with proton-based radiotherapy. The CDR3 is CASSPGPYEQYF. In DNA, the CDR3 is TGTGCCAGTAGCCCCGGCCCCTACGAGCAGTACTTC.